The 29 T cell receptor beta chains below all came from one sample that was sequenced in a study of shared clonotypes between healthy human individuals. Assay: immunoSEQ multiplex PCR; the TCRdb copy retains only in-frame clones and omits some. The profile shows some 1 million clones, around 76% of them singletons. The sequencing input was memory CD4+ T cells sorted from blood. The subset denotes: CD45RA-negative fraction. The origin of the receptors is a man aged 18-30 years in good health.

DNA of the CDR3: TGTGCCAGCAGCTTAAGTGGCGTTCGGACCGGGGAGCTGTTTTTT. Protein sequence: CASSLSGVRTGELFF. J is TRBJ2-2 and V is TRBV5-5, with D unresolved. Per the germline V gene, CDR1 is SGHKS and CDR2 is YYEKEE (reference sequence). The CDR3 contains 15 residues. V was pared by 2 bases and J by 5 bases, with 13 bases between.

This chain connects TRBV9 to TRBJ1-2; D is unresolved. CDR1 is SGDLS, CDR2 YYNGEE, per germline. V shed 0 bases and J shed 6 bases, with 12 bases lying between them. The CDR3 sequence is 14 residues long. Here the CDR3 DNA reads TGTGCCAGCAGCGTAGGATTCCGGGAGAATGGCTACACCTTC. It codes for CASSVGFRENGYTF. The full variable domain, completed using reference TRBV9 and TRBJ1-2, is DSGVTQTPKHLITATGQRVTLRCSPRSGDLSVYWYQQSLDQGLQFLIQYYNGEERAKGNILERFSAQQFPDLHSELNLSSLELGDSALYFCASSVGFRENGYTFGSGTRLTVV.

CDR3 in amino acids: CASSSLPPVSGRLNEQFF. CDR3 nucleotide sequence: TGTGCCAGCAGCTCATTACCCCCAGTTAGCGGGAGACTCAATGAGCAGTTCTTC. The genes are TRBV7-6 and TRBJ2-1; 9 bases match TRBD2. V shed 4 bases, J shed 6 bases, and the junction held 16 bases outside the gene matches. Germline CDR1 SGHVS, CDR2 FNYEAQ. The CDR3 has 18 residues.

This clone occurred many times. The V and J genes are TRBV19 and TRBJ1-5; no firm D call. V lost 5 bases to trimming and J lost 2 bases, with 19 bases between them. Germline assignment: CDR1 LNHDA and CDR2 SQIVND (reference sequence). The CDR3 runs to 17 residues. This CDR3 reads CASSSSPRERGNQPQHF. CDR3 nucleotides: TGTGCCAGTAGTTCTTCCCCCCGGGAGCGTGGCAATCAGCCCCAGCATTTT.

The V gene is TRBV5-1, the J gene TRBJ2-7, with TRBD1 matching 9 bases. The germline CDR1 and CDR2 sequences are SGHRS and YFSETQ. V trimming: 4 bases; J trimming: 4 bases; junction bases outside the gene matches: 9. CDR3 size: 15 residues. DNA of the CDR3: TGCGCCAGCAGCGGAGGGACAGGGCGATTATACGAGCAGTACTTC. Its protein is CASSGGTGRLYEQYF.

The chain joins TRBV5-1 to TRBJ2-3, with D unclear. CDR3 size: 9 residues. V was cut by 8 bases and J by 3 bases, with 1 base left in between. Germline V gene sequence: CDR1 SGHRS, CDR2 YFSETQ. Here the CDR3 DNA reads TGCGCCAGAACAGATACGCAGTATTTT. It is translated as CARTDTQYF.

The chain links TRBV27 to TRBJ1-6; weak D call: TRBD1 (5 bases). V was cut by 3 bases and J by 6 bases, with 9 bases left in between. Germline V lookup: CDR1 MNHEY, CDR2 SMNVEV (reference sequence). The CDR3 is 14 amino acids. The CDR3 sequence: CASSFGRANSPLHF. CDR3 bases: TGTGCCAGCAGTTTTGGCAGGGCTAATTCACCCCTCCACTTT.

The CDR3 protein is CAWTLLTGGGKNEQFF. In DNA, the CDR3 is TGTGCCTGGACCCTCCTGACAGGAGGGGGGAAGAATGAGCAGTTCTTC. This rearrangement joins TRBV30 to TRBJ2-1; D tentatively fits TRBD1 or TRBD2 (6 bases each). This CDR3 region has 16 residues. Trimming removed 4 bases from V and 7 bases from J, with 23 bases in between. The V gene's germline CDR1 is GTSNPN and CDR2 SVGIG (reference sequence).

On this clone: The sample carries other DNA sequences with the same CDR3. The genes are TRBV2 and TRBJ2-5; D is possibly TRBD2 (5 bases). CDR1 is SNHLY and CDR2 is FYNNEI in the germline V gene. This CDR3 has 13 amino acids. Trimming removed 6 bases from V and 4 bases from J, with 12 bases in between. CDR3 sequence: CASSSGNGETQYF. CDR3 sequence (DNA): TGTGCCAGCAGCTCGGGGAACGGAGAGACCCAGTACTTC.

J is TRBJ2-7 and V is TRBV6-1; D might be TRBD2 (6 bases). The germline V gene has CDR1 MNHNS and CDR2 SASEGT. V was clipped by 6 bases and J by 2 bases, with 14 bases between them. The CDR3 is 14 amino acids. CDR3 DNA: TGTGCCAGCAGCGTAGGGACGGGAGCCTACGAGCAGTACTTC. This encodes CASSVGTGAYEQYF.

The CDR3 sequence is CASTQRRETQYF. The CDR3 DNA follows: TGTGCCAGCACCCAAAGGAGGGAGACCCAGTACTTC. The gene calls are TRBV5-8 and TRBJ2-5; D is possibly TRBD2 (5 bases). Looked up from germline, CDR1 is SGHTS and CDR2 is YDEGEE. The CDR3 contains 12 residues. V was cut by 6 bases and J by 5 bases, with 11 bases left in between.

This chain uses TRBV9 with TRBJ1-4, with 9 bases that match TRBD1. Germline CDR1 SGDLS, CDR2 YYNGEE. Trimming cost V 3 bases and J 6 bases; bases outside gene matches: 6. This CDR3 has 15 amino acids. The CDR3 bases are TGTGCCAGCAGCGCCCAGGGACAGGGTGATGAAAAACTGTTTTTT. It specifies CASSAQGQGDEKLFF.

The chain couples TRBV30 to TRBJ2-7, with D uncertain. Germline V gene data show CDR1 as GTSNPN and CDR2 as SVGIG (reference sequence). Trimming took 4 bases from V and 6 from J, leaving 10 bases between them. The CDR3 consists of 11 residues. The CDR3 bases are TGTGCCTGGACAACGGCCCGCGAGCAGTACTTC. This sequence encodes CAWTTAREQYF.

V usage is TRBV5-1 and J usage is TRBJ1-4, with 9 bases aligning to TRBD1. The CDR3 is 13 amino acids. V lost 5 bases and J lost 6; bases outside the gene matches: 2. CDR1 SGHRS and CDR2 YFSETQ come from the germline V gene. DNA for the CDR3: TGCGCCAGCAGGACAGGGGGGGATGAAAAACTGTTTTTT. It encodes CASRTGGDEKLFF. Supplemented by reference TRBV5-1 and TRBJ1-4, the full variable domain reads KAGVTQTPRYLIKTRGQQVTLSCSPISGHRSVSWYQQTPGQGLQFLFEYFSETQRNKGNFPGRFSGRQFSNSRSEMNVSTLELGDSALYLCASRTGGDEKLFFGSGTQLSVL.

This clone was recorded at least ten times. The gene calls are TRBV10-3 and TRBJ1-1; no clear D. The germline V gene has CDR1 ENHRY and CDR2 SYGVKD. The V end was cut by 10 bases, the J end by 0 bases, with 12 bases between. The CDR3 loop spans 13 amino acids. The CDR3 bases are TGTGCCACTAAACCCGGGATGAACACTGAAGCTTTCTTT. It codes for CATKPGMNTEAFF.

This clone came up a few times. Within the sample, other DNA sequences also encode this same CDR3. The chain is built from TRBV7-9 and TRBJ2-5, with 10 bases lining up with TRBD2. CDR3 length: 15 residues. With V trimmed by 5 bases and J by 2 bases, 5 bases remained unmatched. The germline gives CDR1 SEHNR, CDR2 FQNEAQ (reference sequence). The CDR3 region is CASSPGLADQETQYF. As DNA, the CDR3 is TGTGCCAGCAGCCCAGGACTAGCGGATCAAGAGACCCAGTACTTC.

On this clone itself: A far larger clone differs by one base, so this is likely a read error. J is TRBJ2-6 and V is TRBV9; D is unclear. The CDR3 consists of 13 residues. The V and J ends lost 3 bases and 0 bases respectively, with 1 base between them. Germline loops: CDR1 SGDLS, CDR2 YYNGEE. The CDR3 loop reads CASSGSGANVLTF. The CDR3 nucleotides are TGTGCCAGCAGCGGCTCTGGGGCCAACGTCCTGACTTTC.

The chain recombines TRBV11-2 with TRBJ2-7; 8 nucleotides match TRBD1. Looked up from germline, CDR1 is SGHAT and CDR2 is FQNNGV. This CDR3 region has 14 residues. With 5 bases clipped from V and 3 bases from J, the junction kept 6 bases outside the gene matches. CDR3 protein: CASSRDRSDYEQYF. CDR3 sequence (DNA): TGTGCCAGCAGCCGGGACAGGAGCGACTACGAGCAGTACTTC.

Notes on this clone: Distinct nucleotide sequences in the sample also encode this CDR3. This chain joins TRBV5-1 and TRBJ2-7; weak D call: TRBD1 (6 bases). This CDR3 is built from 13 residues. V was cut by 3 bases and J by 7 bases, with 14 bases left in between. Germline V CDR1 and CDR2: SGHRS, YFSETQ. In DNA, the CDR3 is TGCGCCAGCAGCTGGGGTACAGGGCGTGAGCAGTACTTC. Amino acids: CASSWGTGREQYF.

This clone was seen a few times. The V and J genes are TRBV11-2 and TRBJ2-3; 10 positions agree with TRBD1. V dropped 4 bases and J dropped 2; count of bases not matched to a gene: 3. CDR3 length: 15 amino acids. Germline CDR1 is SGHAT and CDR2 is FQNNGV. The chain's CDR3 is CASSYGTGVTDTQYF. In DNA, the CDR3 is TGTGCCAGCAGCTACGGGACAGGGGTCACAGATACGCAGTATTTT.

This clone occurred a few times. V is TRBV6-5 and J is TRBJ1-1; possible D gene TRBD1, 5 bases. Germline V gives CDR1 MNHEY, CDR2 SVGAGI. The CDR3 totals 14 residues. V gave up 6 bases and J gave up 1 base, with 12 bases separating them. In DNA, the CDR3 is TGTGCCAGCAGGGGGCTGACCCCGAACACTGAAGCTTTCTTT. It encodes CASRGLTPNTEAFF.

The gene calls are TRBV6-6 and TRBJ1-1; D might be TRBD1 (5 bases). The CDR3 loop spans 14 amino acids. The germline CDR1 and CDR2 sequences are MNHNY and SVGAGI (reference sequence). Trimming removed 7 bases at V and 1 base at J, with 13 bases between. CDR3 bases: TGTGCCAGCATCCGGGGGACCGCGAACACTGAAGCTTTCTTT. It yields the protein CASIRGTANTEAFF.

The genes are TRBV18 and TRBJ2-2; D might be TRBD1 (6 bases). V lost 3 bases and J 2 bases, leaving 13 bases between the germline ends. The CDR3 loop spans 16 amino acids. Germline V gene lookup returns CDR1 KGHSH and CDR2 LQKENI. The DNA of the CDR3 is TGTGCCAGCTCACCCCCCGGGACACCTAACACCGGGGAGCTGTTTTTT. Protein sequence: CASSPPGTPNTGELFF.

In DNA, the CDR3 is TGTGCCAGCAGTGGCCCCTCCGAGCAGTACTTC. Protein product: CASSGPSEQYF. This rearrangement joins TRBV28 to TRBJ2-7; D gene ambiguous. This CDR3 has 11 residues. V dropped 5 bases and J dropped 6 bases, with 8 bases sitting between them. The germline gives CDR1 MDHEN, CDR2 SYDVKM.

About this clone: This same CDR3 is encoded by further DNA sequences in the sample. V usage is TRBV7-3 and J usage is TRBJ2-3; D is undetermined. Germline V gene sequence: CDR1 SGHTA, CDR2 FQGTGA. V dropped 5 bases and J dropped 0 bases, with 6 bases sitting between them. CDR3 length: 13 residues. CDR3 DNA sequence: TGTGCCAGCAGCCGCACCAGCACAGATACGCAGTATTTT. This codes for CASSRTSTDTQYF.

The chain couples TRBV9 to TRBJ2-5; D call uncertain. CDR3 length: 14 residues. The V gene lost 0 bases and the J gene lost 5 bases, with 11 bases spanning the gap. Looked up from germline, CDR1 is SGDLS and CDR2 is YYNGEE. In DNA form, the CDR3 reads TGTGCCAGCAGCGTAGGGCCAACCCTCGAGACCCAGTACTTC. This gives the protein CASSVGPTLETQYF.

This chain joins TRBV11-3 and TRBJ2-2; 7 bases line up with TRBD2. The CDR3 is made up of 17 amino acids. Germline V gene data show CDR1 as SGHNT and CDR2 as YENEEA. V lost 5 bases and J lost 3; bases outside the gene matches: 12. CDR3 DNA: TGTGCCAGCAGCACCACTTATCGGGGGGAATACACCGGGGAGCTGTTTTTT. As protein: CASSTTYRGEYTGELFF.

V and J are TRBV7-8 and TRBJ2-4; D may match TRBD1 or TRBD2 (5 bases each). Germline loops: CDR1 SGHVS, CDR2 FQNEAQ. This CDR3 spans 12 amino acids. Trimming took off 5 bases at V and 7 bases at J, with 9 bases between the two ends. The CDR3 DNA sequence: TGTGCCAGCAGCGGGGACCCGAACATTCAGTACTTC. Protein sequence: CASSGDPNIQYF.

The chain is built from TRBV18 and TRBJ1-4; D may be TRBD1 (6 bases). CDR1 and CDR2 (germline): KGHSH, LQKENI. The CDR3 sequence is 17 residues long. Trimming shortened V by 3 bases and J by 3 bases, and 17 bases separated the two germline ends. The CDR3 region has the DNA TGTGCCAGCTCACCCACTGTGACAGGTTGGGCTAATGAAAAACTGTTTTTT. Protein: CASSPTVTGWANEKLFF.